This TCR beta chain was obtained from a study of regulatory and conventional T cells in RAG deficiency. Broader study findings: In Omenn syndrome, Treg and Tconv repertoires overlapped >75%. Shannon entropy fell and Simpson indices rose in RAG-deficient patients.

Germline V lookup: CDR1 MNHEY, CDR2 SVGAGI. With 7 bases removed from V and 4 bases from J, the gap between germline ends came to 7 bases. The CDR3 totals 11 residues. Genomic DNA came from blood conventional CD4+ T cells gated CD25-low CD127-high. Repertoires were generated with immunoSEQ multiplex PCR, while TCRdb's copy carries only in-frame clones and drops some. This sample has around 30,000 clones; roughly 96% occur once, and the top ten carry approximately 0.15%. A note on this clone: Its antigen is not identified.

The same sample was also used in a study of regulatory T cells. This second study notes: The primer mix had 52 TRBV and 13 TRBJ primers. In patients, unique TRB V-J pairs were restricted and V/J usage skewed, especially in Tregs.

V is TRBV6-5 and J is TRBJ1-2; tentatively, D is TRBD1 (6 bases). The receptor was isolated from a human donor in good health. Material for sequencing was CD25- CD4+ T cells sorted from blood. This CDR3 reads CASTRGYGYTF. Here the CDR3 DNA reads TGTGCCAGCACCAGGGGCTATGGCTACACCTTC.